A selection of T cell receptor beta chains follows, all from one sample in a study of cytomegalovirus exposure and HLA in healthy donors. The table came from immunoSEQ multiplex PCR; TCRdb's copy has only in-frame clones and leaves some out. The sample gives about 94,000 clones, about 75% of which show up once; roughly 7.1% is in the top ten. The sample comprised PBMCs. The receptors shown here come from a man between 40 and 49 years old in good health and CMV-seropositive. CDR3s include the opening cysteine and the closing phenylalanine or tryptophan. Fields, in order: D gene, V gene, clone size, J gene, CDR3 protein, CDR3 DNA. D genes are given only for firm matches. Rows give clone size only sometimes, using once, few, many, or a class for an expanded clone.

>TRBD2|TRBV18|-|TRBJ2-5
CASSRSGGSETQYF
TGTGCCAGCTCACGGTCGGGGGGGTCGGAGACCCAGTACTTC
>-|TRBV27|-|TRBJ1-5
CASSFSTRVNQPQHF
TGTGCCAGCAGTTTTTCCACCAGGGTGAATCAGCCCCAGCATTTT
>TRBD1|TRBV18|-|TRBJ2-7
CASSLSSGQGGLPYEQYF
TGTGCCAGCTCACTAAGCAGCGGACAGGGGGGGTTACCCTACGAGCAGTACTTC
>TRBD2|TRBV4-1|-|TRBJ2-2
CASSQGLAGLMNTGELFF
TGCGCCAGCAGCCAGGGACTAGCGGGGCTGATGAACACCGGGGAGCTGTTTTTT
>TRBD2|TRBV7-9|-|TRBJ2-7
CASSRRAGGLHEQYF
TGTGCCAGCAGCAGGCGAGCGGGGGGGCTCCACGAGCAGTACTTC
>TRBD2|TRBV11-3|-|TRBJ2-7
CASSAGGSYEQYF
TGTGCCAGCAGCGCCGGGGGGTCCTACGAGCAGTACTTC
>-|TRBV7-7|-|TRBJ2-3
CATSLSTTNTQYF
TGTGCTACTAGCCTAAGCACCACAAATACGCAGTATTTT
>TRBD2|TRBV7-2|-|TRBJ2-2
CASSPGSGGTGELFF
TGTGCCAGCAGCCCAGGGAGCGGGGGCACCGGGGAGCTGTTTTTT
>-|TRBV2|-|TRBJ2-7
CASSDRFVDEQYF
TGTGCCAGCAGTGATCGGTTCGTGGACGAGCAGTACTTC
>TRBD1|TRBV5-1|few|TRBJ2-3
CASSRQGALAIDTQYF
TGCGCCAGCAGCCGTCAGGGGGCGCTTGCGATTGATACGCAGTATTTT
>-|TRBV7-2|-|TRBJ1-5
CASSYRREPQHF
TGTGCCAGCAGCTATCGACGGGAGCCCCAGCATTTT
>TRBD2|TRBV2|-|TRBJ2-5
CASSDRLAGGEGKETQYF
TGTGCCAGCAGTGACCGACTAGCGGGGGGGGAAGGGAAGGAGACCCAGTACTTC
>-|TRBV15|few|TRBJ2-5
CATSRALTGDKRGQETQYF
TGTGCCACCAGCAGAGCTCTAACAGGGGATAAGCGGGGGCAAGAGACCCAGTACTTC
>TRBD1|TRBV4-1|-|TRBJ2-1
CASSQGGQGVHNEQFF
TGCGCCAGCAGCCAAGGGGGACAGGGGGTACACAATGAGCAGTTCTTC
>TRBD1|TRBV28|-|TRBJ2-2
CASSLSQGTGGTGELFF
TGTGCCAGCAGTTTATCTCAGGGGACAGGGGGGACCGGGGAGCTGTTTTTT
>TRBD2|TRBV5-1|-|TRBJ2-7
CASTPTGGIYEQYF
TGCGCCAGCACCCCCACGGGGGGTATTTACGAGCAGTACTTC
>TRBD1|TRBV6-5|few|TRBJ2-7
CASSFRDREVYEQYF
TGTGCCAGCAGTTTTCGGGACAGGGAAGTATACGAGCAGTACTTC
>-|TRBV7-2|-|TRBJ2-5
CASSLVRETQYF
TGTGCCAGCAGCCTGGTCCGGGAGACCCAGTACTTC
>-|TRBV10-1|-|TRBJ2-7
CASSDSSYEQYF
TGCGCCAGCAGTGACAGCTCCTACGAGCAGTACTTC
>TRBD2|TRBV7-3|-|TRBJ2-5
CASSLGTSGGQETQYF
TGTGCCAGCAGCTTAGGGACTAGCGGGGGACAAGAGACCCAGTACTTC
>-|TRBV9|-|TRBJ1-2
CASSVTTEDYGYTF
TGTGCCAGCAGCGTCACGACAGAGGACTATGGCTACACCTTC